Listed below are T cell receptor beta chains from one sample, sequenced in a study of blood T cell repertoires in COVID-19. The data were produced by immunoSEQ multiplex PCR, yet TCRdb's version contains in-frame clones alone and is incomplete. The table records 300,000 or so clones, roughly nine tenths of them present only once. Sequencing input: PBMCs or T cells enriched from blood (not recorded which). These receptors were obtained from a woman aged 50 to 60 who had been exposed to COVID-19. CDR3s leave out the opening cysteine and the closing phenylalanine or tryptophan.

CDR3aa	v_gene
ASSPKPGLATDTQY	TRBV5-1
ASSPTGGGSGANVLT	TRBV19
ASSPRTGGDSPLH	TRBV6-5
ASSVLYGGDSYEQY	TRBV2
ASSPLRWGGEAF	TRBV9
ASSPRGRAGEETQY	TRBV5-1
ATSASSRQGAFGELF	TRBV24-1
ASSLFRLAGQETQY	TRBV5-6
ASSSGQGASYEQY	TRBV7-2
AISEFTGNTEAF	TRBV10-3
ASSQQESGNTIY	TRBV5-1
ASSRDRAYNEQF	TRBV6-4
ASSHGDTFNQPQH	TRBV3-1/TRBV3-2
ASSFTGQGNVWL	TRBV28
ASSRRDRGTDTQY	TRBV5-1
ASSLLSTSRTEEQF	TRBV28
ASSTGRTGLAKNTGELF	TRBV19
ASSPRRVVNTGELF	TRBV18
ASSPWTPGTAKSYEQY	TRBV18
ASSLWDRRYSYEQY	TRBV28
ACWTGQETQY	TRBV30
SVDTGRTERF	TRBV29-1
ASSRQTYIATNEKLF	TRBV14
ASSDSSSYNSPLH	TRBV19
ASSLQPLSSYNSPLH	TRBV27
AISQGEYNSPLH	TRBV10-3
ASSQPLPGGEKLF	TRBV23-1
ASSLPSTDTQY	TRBV11-2
ASSSAGGLMNEQF	TRBV27
ASSPLHLRGEAF	TRBV3-1/TRBV3-2
ASSLQGGTDTQY	TRBV5-1
ASSVEQGYPGSPLH	TRBV9
ASSEPRGIEQY	TRBV18
ASSEDRTPLQF	TRBV2
ASSLDSTSVETQY	TRBV7-2
SVDDVGGEGETQY	TRBV29-1
ASRSGGYSPLH	TRBV27
ASSQEAGPGYGYT	TRBV3-1/TRBV3-2
ASSNRLAGGNTGELF	TRBV19
ASSLVYGGRSLNEKLF	TRBV7-2
ASSSHLAGAETQY	TRBV7-2
ASSSTGVGNTEAF	TRBV5-4
ASSYGQVNTGELF	TRBV19
ASSPDRGPNNSPLH	TRBV27
ASSSWADYT	TRBV3-1/TRBV3-2
ASSQGTSGETQY	TRBV4-2
SVGEGTDTQY	TRBV29-1
ASSQGANGGQPQH	TRBV3-1/TRBV3-2
ASSEYTGIEAF	TRBV9
ASRKILAGGTGELF	TRBV28
ASTDDMTGGELF	TRBV5-1
ATMRSSGGYFGQF	TRBV6-5
AITLSQGSSGNTIY	TRBV10-3
ASSSDSSTDTQY	TRBV11-3
ASQGGEKGEKLF	TRBV2
AWSGTAEASPLH	TRBV30
ASSLRSSYNSPLH	TRBV3-1/TRBV3-2
ASSRGENTEAF	TRBV6-5
ASSLGDRGNEKLF	TRBV7-8
ASSQGGHFSYEQY	TRBV4-1